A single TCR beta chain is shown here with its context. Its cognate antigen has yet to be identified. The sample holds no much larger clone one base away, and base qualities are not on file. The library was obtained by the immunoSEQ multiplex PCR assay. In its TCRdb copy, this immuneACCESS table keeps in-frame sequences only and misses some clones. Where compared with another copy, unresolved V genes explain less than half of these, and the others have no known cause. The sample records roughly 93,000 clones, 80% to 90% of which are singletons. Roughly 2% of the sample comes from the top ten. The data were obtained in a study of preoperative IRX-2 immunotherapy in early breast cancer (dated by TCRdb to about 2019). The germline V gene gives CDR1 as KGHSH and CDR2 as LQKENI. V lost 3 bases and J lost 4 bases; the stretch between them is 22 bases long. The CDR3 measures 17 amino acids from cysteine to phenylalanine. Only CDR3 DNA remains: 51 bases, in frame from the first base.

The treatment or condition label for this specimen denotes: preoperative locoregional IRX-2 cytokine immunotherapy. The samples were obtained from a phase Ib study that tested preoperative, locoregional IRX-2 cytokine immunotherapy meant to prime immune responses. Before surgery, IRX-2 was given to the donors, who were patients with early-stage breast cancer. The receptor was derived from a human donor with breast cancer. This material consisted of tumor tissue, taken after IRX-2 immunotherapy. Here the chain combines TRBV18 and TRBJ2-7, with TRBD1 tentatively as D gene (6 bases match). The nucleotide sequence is TGTGCCAGCTCACCGAATCGTCAGGGGTCCCACCTTTACGAGCAGTACTTC. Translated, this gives CASSPNRQGSHLYEQYF. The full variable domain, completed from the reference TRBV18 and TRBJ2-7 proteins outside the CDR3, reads NAGVMQNPRHLVRRRGQEARLRCSPMKGHSHVYWYRQLPEEGLKFMVYLQKENIIDESGMPKERFSAEFPKEGPSILRIQQVVRGDSAAYFCASSPNRQGSHLYEQYFGPGTRLTVT.